The present TCR beta chain was sequenced within a study of blood T cell repertoires in COVID-19. Looking at the study overall: Samples of COVID-19 (acute and convalescent) were obtained from the United States, Italy and Spain.

Recruited during active infection, patients (from Seattle) were subsequently followed longitudinally. In the original workflow: Reference gene primer amplification gave nucleated cell count estimates. The data were produced by immunoSEQ multiplex PCR, yet TCRdb's version contains in-frame clones alone and is incomplete. D and trimming come from the DNA, and the V and J calls and clone size come from that table. In the table there are nearly 350,000 clones, around 86% of which are singletons. Germline CDR1 is MNHEY and CDR2 is SVGEGT. V shed 4 bases, J shed 8 bases, and the junction held 9 bases outside the gene matches. The CDR3 is made up of 14 amino acids.

This TCR derives from a woman between 45 and 60 years old with COVID-19, enrolled during active disease. The J gene is TRBJ1-2, the V gene TRBV6-2 or TRBV6-3, with 8 nucleotides matching TRBD1. The sequenced sample was peripheral blood. The CDR3 DNA reads TGTGCCAGCAGTTCCGACAGGGGATCGGGAGGCTACACCTTC. This gives the protein CASSSDRGSGGYTF.